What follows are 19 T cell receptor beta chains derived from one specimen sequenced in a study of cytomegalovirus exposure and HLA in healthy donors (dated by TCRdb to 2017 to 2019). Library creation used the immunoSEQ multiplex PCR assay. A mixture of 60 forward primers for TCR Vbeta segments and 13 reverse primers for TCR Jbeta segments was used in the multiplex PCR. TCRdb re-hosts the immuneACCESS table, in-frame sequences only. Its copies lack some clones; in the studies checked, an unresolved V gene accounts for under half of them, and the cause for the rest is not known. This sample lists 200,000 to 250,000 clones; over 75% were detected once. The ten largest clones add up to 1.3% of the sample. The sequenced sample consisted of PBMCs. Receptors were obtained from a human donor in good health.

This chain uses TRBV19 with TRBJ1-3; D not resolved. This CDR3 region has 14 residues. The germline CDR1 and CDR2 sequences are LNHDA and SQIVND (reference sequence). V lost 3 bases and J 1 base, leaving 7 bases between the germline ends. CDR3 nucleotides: TGTGCCAGTAGTATCCAGAGGTCTGGAAACACCATATATTTT. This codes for CASSIQRSGNTIYF.

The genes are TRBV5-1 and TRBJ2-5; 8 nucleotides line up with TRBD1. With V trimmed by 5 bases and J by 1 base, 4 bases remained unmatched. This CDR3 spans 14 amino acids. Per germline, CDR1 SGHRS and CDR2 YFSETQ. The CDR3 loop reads CASRNGQGQETQYF. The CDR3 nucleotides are TGCGCCAGCAGGAATGGACAGGGCCAAGAGACCCAGTACTTC.

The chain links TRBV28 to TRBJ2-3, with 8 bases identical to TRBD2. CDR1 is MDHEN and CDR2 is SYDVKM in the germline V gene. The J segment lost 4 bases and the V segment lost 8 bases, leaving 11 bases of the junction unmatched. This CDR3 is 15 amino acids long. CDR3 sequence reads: CASVNAAGGSDTQYF. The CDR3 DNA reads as TGTGCCAGCGTAAACGCCGCGGGAGGATCAGATACGCAGTATTTT. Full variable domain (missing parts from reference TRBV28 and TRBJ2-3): DVKVTQSSRYLVKRTGEKVFLECVQDMDHENMFWYRQDPGLGLRLIYFSYDVKMKEKGDIPEGYSVSREKKERFSLILESASTNQTSMYLCASVNAAGGSDTQYFGPGTRLTVL.

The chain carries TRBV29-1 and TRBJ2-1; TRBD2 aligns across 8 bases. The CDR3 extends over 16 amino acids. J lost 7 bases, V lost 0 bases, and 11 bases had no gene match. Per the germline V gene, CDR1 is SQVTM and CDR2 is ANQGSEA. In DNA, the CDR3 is TGCAGCGTTGAAGAAGGACTAGCCCCAGTTTTGAATGAGCAGTTCTTC. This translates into CSVEEGLAPVLNEQFF.

The CDR3 loop is CASSSPGTGGEKLFF. CDR3 in DNA: TGTGCCAGCAGCTCACCCGGGACGGGGGGTGAAAAACTGTTTTTT. This chain links TRBV5-8 with TRBJ1-4, with a tentative D call TRBD1 (5 bases). The germline V and J ends were trimmed by 3 bases and 7 bases, with 16 bases remaining between them. The CDR3 length is 15 residues. In germline, CDR1 is SGHTS, CDR2 YDEGEE.

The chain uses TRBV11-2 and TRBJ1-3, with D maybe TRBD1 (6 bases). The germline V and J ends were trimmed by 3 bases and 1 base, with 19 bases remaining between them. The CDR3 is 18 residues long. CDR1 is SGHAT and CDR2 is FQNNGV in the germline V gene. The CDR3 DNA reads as TGTGCCAGCAGCTTTTCTAATAGCGCAGGGGAATCTGGAAACACCATATATTTT. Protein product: CASSFSNSAGESGNTIYF. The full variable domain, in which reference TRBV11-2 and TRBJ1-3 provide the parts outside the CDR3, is EAGVAQSPRYKIIEKRQSVAFWCNPISGHATLYWYQQILGQGPKLLIQFQNNGVVDDSQLPKDRFSAERLKGVDSTLKIQPAKLEDSAVYLCASSFSNSAGESGNTIYFGEGSWLTVV.

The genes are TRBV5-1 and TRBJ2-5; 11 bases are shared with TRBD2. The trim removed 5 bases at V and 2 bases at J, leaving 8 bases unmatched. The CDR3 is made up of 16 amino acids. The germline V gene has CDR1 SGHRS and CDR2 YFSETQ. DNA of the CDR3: TGCGCCAGCAGTCGGACCGGGACTAGCGGACAAGAGACCCAGTACTTC. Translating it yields CASSRTGTSGQETQYF.

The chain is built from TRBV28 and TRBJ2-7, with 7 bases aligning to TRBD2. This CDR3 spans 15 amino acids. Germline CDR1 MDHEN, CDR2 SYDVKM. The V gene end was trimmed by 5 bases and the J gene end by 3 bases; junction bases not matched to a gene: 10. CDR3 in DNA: TGTGCCAGCAGTCCCGGTGGGGGACTAAACTACGAGCAGTACTTC. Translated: CASSPGGGLNYEQYF.

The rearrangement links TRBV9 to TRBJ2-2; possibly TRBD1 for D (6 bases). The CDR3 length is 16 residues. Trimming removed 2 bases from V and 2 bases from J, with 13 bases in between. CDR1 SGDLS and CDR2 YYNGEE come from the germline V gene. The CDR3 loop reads CASSVLGAPNTGELFF. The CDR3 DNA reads TGTGCCAGCAGCGTCTTGGGGGCCCCAAACACCGGGGAGCTGTTTTTT.

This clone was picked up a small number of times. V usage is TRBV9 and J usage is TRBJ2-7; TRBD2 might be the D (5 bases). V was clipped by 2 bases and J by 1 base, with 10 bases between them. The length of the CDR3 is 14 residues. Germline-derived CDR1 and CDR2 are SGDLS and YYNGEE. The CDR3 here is CASSVEVGSYEQYF. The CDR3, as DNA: TGTGCCAGCAGCGTGGAGGTCGGGTCCTACGAGCAGTACTTC.

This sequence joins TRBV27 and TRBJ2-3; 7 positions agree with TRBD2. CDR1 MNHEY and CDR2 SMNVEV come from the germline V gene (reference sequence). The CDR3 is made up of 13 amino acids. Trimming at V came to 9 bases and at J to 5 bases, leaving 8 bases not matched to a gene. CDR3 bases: TGTGCCAGTCGGCGGGAGTTCAAAGATACGCAGTATTTT. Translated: CASRREFKDTQYF.

The CDR3 nucleotides are TGCGCCAGCAGCAGATCTAGCAACGGGGAGCTGTTTTTT. Protein product: CASSRSSNGELFF. The genes are TRBV5-1 and TRBJ2-2, with a weak D call TRBD2 (5 bases). Germline CDR1 is SGHRS and CDR2 is YFSETQ. V was shortened by 4 bases and J by 7 bases, with 11 bases between the two germline ends. The CDR3 consists of 13 residues.

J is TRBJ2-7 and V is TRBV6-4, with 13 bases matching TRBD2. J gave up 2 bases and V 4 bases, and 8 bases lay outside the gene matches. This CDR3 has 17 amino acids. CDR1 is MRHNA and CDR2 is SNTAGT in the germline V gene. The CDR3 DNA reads TGTGCCAGCAGTGGTGGACTAGCGGGAGATGTCGCCTACGAGCAGTACTTC. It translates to CASSGGLAGDVAYEQYF.

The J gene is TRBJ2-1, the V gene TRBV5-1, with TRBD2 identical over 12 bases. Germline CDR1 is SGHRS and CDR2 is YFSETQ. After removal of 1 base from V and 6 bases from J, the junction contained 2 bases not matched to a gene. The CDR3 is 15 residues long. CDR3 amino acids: CASSLLAGGPNEQFF. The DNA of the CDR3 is TGCGCCAGCAGCTTGCTAGCGGGAGGGCCCAATGAGCAGTTCTTC.

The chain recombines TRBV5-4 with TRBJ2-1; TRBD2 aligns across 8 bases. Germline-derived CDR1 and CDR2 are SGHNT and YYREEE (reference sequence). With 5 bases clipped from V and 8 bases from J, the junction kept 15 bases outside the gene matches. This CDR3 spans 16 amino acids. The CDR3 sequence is CASSQTGGSGKHEQFF. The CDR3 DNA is TGTGCCAGCAGTCAAACGGGGGGTAGCGGGAAACATGAGCAGTTCTTC.

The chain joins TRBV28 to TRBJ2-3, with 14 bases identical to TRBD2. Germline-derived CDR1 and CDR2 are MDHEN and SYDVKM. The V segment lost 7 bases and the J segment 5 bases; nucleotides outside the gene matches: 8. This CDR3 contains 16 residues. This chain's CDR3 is CASTHRGLAGVDTQYF. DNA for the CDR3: TGTGCCAGCACCCATCGGGGACTAGCGGGAGTAGATACGCAGTATTTT.

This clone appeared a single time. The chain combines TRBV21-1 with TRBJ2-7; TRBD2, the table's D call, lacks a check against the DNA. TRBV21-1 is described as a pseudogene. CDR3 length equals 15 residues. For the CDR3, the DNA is TGTGCCAGCAGCCCCCAAATGGCCGGGGGGTGCGAGCAGTACTTC. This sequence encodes CASSPQMAGGCEQYF.

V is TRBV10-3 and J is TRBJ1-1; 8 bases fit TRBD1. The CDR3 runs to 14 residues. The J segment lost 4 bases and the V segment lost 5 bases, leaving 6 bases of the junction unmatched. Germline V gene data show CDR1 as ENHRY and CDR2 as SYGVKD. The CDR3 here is CAISQDREVTEAFF. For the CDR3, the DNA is TGTGCCATCAGTCAGGACAGGGAGGTCACTGAAGCTTTCTTT.

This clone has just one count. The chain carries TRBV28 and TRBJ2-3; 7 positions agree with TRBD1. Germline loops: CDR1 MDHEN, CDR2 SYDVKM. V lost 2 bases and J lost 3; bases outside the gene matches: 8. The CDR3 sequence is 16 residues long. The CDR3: CASSLHRDSQTDTQYF. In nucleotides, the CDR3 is TGTGCCAGCAGTTTACATAGGGACAGCCAGACAGATACGCAGTATTTT.